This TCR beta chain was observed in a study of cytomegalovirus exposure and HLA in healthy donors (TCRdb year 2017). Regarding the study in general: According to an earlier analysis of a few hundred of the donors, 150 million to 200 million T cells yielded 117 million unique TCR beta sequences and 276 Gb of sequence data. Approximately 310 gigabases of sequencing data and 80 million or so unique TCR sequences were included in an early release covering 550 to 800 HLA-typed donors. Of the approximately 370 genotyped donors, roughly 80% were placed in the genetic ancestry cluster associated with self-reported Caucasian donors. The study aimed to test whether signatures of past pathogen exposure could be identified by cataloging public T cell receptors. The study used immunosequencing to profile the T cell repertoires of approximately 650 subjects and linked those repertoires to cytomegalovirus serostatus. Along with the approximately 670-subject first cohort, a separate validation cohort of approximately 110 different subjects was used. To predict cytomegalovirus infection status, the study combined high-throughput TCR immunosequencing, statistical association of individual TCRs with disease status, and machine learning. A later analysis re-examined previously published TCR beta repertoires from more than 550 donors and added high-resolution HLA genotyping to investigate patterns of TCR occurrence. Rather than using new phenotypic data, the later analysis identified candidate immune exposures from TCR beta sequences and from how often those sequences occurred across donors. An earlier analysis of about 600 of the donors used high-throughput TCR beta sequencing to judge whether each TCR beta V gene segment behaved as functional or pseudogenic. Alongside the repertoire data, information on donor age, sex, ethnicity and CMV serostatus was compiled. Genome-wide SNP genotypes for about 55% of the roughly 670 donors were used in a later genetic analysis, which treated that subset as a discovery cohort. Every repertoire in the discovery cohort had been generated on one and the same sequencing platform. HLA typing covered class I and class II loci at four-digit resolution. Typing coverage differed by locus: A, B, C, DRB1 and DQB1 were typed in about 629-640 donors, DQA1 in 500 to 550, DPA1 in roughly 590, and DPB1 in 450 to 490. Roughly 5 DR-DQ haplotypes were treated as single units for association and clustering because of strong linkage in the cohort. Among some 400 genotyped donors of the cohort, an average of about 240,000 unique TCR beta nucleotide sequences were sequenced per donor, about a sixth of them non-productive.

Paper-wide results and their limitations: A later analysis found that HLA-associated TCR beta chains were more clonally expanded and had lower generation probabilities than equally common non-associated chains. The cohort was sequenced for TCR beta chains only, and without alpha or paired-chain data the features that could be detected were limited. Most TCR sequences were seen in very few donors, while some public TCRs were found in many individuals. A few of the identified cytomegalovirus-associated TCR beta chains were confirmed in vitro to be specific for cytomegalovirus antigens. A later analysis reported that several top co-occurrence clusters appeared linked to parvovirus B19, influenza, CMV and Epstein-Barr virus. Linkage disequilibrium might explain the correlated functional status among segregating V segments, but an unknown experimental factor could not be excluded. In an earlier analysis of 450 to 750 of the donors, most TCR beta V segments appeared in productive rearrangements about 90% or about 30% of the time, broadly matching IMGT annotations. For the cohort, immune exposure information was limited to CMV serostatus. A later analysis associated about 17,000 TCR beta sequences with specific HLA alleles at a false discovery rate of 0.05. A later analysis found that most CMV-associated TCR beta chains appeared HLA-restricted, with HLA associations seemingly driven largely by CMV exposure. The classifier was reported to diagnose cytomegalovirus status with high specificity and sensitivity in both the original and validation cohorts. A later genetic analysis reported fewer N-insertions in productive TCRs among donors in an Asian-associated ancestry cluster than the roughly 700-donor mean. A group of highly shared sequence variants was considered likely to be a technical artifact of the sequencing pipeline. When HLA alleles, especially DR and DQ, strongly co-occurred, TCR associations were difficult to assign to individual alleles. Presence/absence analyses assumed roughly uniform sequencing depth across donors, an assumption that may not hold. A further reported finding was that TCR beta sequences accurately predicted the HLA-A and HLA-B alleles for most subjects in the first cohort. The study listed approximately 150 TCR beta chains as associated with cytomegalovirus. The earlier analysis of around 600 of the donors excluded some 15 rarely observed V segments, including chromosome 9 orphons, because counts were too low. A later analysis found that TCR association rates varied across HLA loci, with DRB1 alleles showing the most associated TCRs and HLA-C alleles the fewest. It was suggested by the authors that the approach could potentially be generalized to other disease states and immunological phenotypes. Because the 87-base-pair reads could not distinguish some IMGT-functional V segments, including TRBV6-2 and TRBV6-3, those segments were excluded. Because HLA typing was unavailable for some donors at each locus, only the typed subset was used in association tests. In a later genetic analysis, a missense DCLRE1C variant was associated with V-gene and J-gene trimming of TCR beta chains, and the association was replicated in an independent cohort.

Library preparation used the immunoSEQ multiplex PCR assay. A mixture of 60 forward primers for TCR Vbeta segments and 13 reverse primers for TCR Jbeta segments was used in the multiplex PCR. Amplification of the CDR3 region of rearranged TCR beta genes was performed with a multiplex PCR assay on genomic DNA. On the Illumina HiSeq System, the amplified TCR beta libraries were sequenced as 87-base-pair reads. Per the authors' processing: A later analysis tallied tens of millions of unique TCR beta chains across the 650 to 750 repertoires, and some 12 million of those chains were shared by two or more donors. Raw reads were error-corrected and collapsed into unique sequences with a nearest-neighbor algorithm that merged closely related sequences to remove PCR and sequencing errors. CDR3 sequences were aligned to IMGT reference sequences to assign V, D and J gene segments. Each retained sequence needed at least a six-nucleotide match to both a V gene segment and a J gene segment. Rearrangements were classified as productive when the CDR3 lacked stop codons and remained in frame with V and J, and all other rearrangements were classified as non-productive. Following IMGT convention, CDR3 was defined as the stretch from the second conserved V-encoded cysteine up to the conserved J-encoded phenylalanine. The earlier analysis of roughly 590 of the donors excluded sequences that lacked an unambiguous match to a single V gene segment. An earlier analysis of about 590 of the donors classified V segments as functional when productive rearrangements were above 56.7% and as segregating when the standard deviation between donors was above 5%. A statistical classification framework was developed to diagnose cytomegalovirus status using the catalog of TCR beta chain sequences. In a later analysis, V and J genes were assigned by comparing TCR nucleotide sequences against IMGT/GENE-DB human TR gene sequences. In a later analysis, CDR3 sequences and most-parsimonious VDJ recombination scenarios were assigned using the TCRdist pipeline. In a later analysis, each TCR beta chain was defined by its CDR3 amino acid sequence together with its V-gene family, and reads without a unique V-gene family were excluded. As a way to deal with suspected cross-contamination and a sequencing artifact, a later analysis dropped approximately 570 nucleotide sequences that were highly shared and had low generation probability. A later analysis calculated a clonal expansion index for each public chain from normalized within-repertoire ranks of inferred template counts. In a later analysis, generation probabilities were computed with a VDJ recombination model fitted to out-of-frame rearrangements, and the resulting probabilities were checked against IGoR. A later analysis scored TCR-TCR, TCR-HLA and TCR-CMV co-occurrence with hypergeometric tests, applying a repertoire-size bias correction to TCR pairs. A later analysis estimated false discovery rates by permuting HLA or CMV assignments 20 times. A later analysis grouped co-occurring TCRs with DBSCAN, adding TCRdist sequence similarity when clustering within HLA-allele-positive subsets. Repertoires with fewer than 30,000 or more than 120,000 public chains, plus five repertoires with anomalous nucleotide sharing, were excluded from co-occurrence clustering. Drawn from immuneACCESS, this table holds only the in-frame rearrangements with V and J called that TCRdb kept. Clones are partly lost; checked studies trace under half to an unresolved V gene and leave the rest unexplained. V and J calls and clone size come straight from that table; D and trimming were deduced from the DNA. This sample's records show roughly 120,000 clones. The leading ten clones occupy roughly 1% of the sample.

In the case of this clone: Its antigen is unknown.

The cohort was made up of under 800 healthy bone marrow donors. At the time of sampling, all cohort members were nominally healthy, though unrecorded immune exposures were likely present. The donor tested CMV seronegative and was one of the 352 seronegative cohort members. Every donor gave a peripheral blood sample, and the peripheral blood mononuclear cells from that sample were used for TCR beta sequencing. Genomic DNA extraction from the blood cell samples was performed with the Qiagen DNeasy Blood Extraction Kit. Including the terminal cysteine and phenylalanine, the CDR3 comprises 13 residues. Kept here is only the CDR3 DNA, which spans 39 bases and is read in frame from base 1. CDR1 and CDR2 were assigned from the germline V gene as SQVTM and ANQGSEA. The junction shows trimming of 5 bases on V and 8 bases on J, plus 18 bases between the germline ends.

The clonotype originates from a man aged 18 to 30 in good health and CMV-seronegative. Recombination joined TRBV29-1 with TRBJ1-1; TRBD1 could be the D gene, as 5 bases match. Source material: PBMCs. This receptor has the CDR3 CSVQRKGNKEAFF. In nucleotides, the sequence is TGCAGCGTTCAAAGAAAGGGGAACAAAGAAGCTTTCTTT.